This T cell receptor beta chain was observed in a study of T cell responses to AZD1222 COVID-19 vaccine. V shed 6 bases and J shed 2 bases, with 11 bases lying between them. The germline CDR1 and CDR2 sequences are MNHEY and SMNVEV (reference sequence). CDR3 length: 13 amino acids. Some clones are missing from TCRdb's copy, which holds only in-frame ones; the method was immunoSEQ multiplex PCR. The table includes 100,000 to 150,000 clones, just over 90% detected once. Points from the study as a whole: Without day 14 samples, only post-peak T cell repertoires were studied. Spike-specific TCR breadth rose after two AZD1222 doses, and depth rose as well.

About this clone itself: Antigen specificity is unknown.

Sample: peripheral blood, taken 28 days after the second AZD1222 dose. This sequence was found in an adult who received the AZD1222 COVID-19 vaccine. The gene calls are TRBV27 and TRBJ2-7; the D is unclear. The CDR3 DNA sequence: TGTGCCAGCAGCGTCCTCCCTACCTACGAGCAGTACTTC. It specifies CASSVLPTYEQYF.